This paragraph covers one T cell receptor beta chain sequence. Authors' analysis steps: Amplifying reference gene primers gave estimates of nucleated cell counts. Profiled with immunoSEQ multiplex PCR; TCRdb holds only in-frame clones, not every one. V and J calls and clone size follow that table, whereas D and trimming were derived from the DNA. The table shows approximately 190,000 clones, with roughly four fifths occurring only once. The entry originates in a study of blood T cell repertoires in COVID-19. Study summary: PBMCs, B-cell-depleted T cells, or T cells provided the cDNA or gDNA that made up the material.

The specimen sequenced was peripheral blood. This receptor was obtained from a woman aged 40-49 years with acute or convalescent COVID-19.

The CDR3 reads CASSPTVGGTNTGELFF. The CDR3 DNA is TGTGCCAGCTCACCAACCGTGGGAGGAACGAACACCGGGGAGCTGTTTTTT. The rearrangement links TRBV18 to TRBJ2-2; weak D call: TRBD2 (6 bases). CDR1 and CDR2 from the germline V gene are KGHSH and LQKENI. The V and J ends lost 2 bases and 0 bases respectively, with 13 bases between them. The CDR3 is 17 amino acids.